Below are 30 T cell receptor beta chains sequenced from a single sample in a study of cytomegalovirus exposure and HLA in healthy donors. PCR primers comprised 60 Vbeta and 13 Jbeta primers. Using immunoSEQ multiplex PCR, the repertoire was profiled, and TCRdb retains in-frame clones only, with some absent. The table lists around 130,000 clones, about 70% of them singletons. Sequencing was performed on PBMCs. The receptors here all came from a woman aged 60 to 75 in good health and CMV-seropositive.

V and J are TRBV7-2 and TRBJ2-5; D ambiguous. CDR1 and CDR2 from the germline V gene are SGHTA and FQGNSA. V lost 0 bases to trimming and J lost 5 bases, with 4 bases between them. The CDR3 is 12 amino acids. CDR3 sequence: CASSLASETQYF. The CDR3 DNA sequence: TGTGCCAGCAGCTTAGCTTCGGAGACCCAGTACTTC. The whole variable domain, remainder taken from reference TRBV7-2 and TRBJ2-5, is GAGVSQSPSNKVTEKGKDVELRCDPISGHTALYWYRQSLGQGLEFLIYFQGNSAPDKSGLPSDRFSAERTGGSVSTLTIQRTQQEDSAVYLCASSLASETQYFGPGTRLLVL.

The genes are TRBV2 and TRBJ1-5; 10 bases are a match to TRBD1. Germline CDR1 SNHLY, CDR2 FYNNEI. With 6 bases clipped from V and 3 bases from J, the junction kept 8 bases outside the gene matches. This CDR3 contains 16 residues. CDR3 sequence: CASSPRTGGSNQPQHF. The CDR3 coding sequence is TGTGCCAGCAGCCCCAGGACAGGGGGTTCCAATCAGCCCCAGCATTTT. The entire variable domain, with the rest obtained from reference TRBV2 and TRBJ1-5, is as follows: EPEVTQTPSHQVTQMGQEVILRCVPISNHLYFYWYRQILGQKVEFLVSFYNNEISEKSEIFDDQFSVERPDGSNFTLKIRSTKLEDSAMYFCASSPRTGGSNQPQHFGDGTRLSIL.

This clone was counted only a few times. J is TRBJ2-1 and V is TRBV7-9; D is unresolved. The CDR3 spans 16 residues. Germline V gene data show CDR1 as SEHNR and CDR2 as FQNEAQ (reference sequence). V was pared by 1 base and J by 0 bases, with 10 bases between. The CDR3 nucleotides are TGTGCCAGCAGCTTAGTGCCGGGTTCCTCCTACAATGAGCAGTTCTTC. Its protein is CASSLVPGSSYNEQFF. Together with reference TRBV7-9 and TRBJ2-1, the CDR3 gives the full variable domain: DTGVSQNPRHKITKRGQNVTFRCDPISEHNRLYWYRQTLGQGPEFLTYFQNEAQLEKSRLLSDRFSAERPKGSFSTLEIQRTEQGDSAMYLCASSLVPGSSYNEQFFGPGTRLTVL.

V and J are TRBV15 and TRBJ2-5, with TRBD1 as a possible D gene (7 bases). Per the germline V gene, CDR1 is LNHNV and CDR2 is YYDKDF (reference sequence). The V end was cut by 0 bases, the J end by 4 bases, with 15 bases between. The CDR3 has 16 residues. The chain's CDR3 is CATSRERRQGGETQYF. The DNA of the CDR3 is TGTGCCACCAGCAGAGAACGGCGACAGGGAGGAGAGACCCAGTACTTC. Together with reference TRBV15 and TRBJ2-5, the CDR3 gives the full variable domain: DAMVIQNPRYQVTQFGKPVTLSCSQTLNHNVMYWYQQKSSQAPKLLFHYYDKDFNNEADTPDNFQSRRPNTSFCFLDIRSPGLGDTAMYLCATSRERRQGGETQYFGPGTRLLVL.

This chain links TRBV4-1 with TRBJ1-4; 11 positions match TRBD1. J gave up 7 bases and V 3 bases, and 4 bases lay outside the gene matches. The CDR3 spans 15 residues. Germline V gives CDR1 MGHRA, CDR2 YSYEKL. This chain's CDR3 is CASSHYGQGAEKLFF. CDR3 coding DNA: TGCGCCAGCAGCCATTACGGACAGGGGGCTGAAAAACTGTTTTTT.

This chain joins TRBV11-2 and TRBJ2-5, with TRBD2 as a possible D gene (5 bases). This CDR3 has 14 residues. Germline CDR1 is SGHAT and CDR2 is FQNNGV. V gave up 7 bases and J gave up 2 bases, with 14 bases separating them. This CDR3 is CASTKDYRQETQYF. The DNA of the CDR3 is TGTGCCAGCACCAAAGACTACAGACAAGAGACCCAGTACTTC.

The chain links TRBV5-4 to TRBJ2-2, with 7 nucleotides matching TRBD1. The J segment lost 2 bases and the V segment lost 0 bases, leaving 7 bases of the junction unmatched. The CDR3 runs 17 residues. The V gene's germline CDR1 is SGHNT and CDR2 YYREEE (reference sequence). As DNA, the CDR3 is TGTGCCAGCAGCTTGGCGTTCGGACAGGCTAACACCGGGGAGCTGTTTTTT. Amino acids: CASSLAFGQANTGELFF.

The chain combines TRBV7-9 with TRBJ2-7, with no clear D. CDR1 is SEHNR, CDR2 FQNEAQ, per germline (reference sequence). This CDR3 is 13 amino acids long. Trimming shortened V by 3 bases and J by 4 bases, and 10 bases separated the two germline ends. The CDR3 region is CASSFPESYEQYF. The CDR3 nucleotides read TGTGCCAGCAGCTTCCCGGAGAGTTACGAGCAGTACTTC.

This chain connects TRBV11-2 to TRBJ1-2; D perhaps matches TRBD1 (6 bases). V lost 1 base, J lost 6 bases, and 9 bases lay in between. Germline V CDR1 and CDR2: SGHAT, FQNNGV. CDR3 length: 13 amino acids. The CDR3 region has the DNA TGTGCCAGCAGCTTAGCGGGGGGCGATGGCTACACCTTC. This codes for CASSLAGGDGYTF.

CDR3 amino acids: CASTNRPRGAGDTQYF. In nucleotides, the CDR3 is TGTGCCAGTACCAACCGGCCTCGGGGGGCCGGAGATACGCAGTATTTT. The rearrangement joins TRBV19 to TRBJ2-3; tentative D call: TRBD2 (7 bases). Germline lookup yields CDR1 LNHDA and CDR2 SQIVND (reference sequence). V was pared by 7 bases and J by 5 bases, with 22 bases between. The CDR3 is made up of 16 amino acids.

This rearrangement joins TRBV7-6 to TRBJ1-5; no clear D. Trimming pared 1 base from V and 0 bases from J, leaving 7 bases between. CDR3 size: 15 residues. Germline loops: CDR1 SGHVS, CDR2 FNYEAQ. DNA of the CDR3: TGTGCCAGCAGCTTAGGGACTTATAGCAATCAGCCCCAGCATTTT. It yields the protein CASSLGTYSNQPQHF.

The chain employs TRBV5-1 and TRBJ1-2; 11 nucleotides line up with TRBD1. Germline V CDR1 and CDR2: SGHRS, YFSETQ. CDR3 length: 14 amino acids. The J segment lost 10 bases and the V segment lost 0 bases, leaving 5 bases of the junction unmatched. The CDR3 reads CASSLEAGQGVYTF. The CDR3 coding sequence is TGCGCCAGCAGCTTGGAAGCGGGACAGGGGGTCTACACCTTC.

The CDR3 reads CASSVGISGGGQETQYF. The CDR3, as DNA: TGTGCCAGCAGCGTAGGAATTAGCGGGGGGGGCCAAGAGACCCAGTACTTC. The chain recombines TRBV9 with TRBJ2-5, with 11 bases that match TRBD2. V trimming: 0 bases; J trimming: 1 base; junction bases outside the gene matches: 5. From germline, CDR1 is SGDLS and CDR2 YYNGEE. The CDR3 extends over 17 amino acids. The variable domain in full, completed from reference TRBV9 and TRBJ2-5, reads DSGVTQTPKHLITATGQRVTLRCSPRSGDLSVYWYQQSLDQGLQFLIQYYNGEERAKGNILERFSAQQFPDLHSELNLSSLELGDSALYFCASSVGISGGGQETQYFGPGTRLLVL.

With regard to this clone: This sample includes further DNA sequences coding for the same CDR3. CDR3 sequence reads: CASSPDRNTGELFF. DNA of the CDR3: TGTGCCAGCTCTCCCGACAGAAACACCGGGGAGCTGTTTTTT. This chain connects TRBV18 to TRBJ2-2, with D perhaps matching TRBD1 (5 bases). The CDR3 spans 14 residues. Trimming took 6 bases from V and 2 from J, leaving 10 bases between them. CDR1 is KGHSH, CDR2 LQKENI, per germline.

CDR3 in DNA: TGCAGCGGGGTACTAGCGGGGGGGACGATCACAGATACGCAGTATTTT. As protein: CSGVLAGGTITDTQYF. This sequence joins TRBV29-1 and TRBJ2-3; TRBD2 aligns across 13 bases. The CDR3 length is 16 residues. Looked up from germline, CDR1 is SQVTM and CDR2 is ANQGSEA. After removal of 7 bases from V and 2 bases from J, the junction contained 9 bases not matched to a gene.

The chain combines TRBV7-3 with TRBJ1-1; 8 bases line up with TRBD1. The germline V gene encodes CDR1 SGHTA and CDR2 FQGTGA. J lost 4 bases, V lost 4 bases, and 2 bases had no gene match. The CDR3 is 13 amino acids. The CDR3 DNA follows: TGTGCCAGCAGCTCTCAGGGGGCCACTGAAGCTTTCTTT. It encodes CASSSQGATEAFF.

There are a few counts of this clone. The J gene is TRBJ1-3, the V gene TRBV29-1, with a possible D match to TRBD1 (5 bases). The length of the CDR3 is 15 residues. Per the germline V gene, CDR1 is SQVTM and CDR2 is ANQGSEA. Trimming took off 4 bases at V and 0 bases at J, with 13 bases between the two ends. CDR3 residues: CSVVFRAYSGNTIYF. The CDR3 bases are TGCAGCGTTGTGTTCAGGGCATACTCTGGAAACACCATATATTTT.

This clone appeared once. The chain recombines TRBV10-3 with TRBJ2-3, with 15 bases identical to TRBD2. Looked up from germline, CDR1 is ENHRY and CDR2 is SYGVKD. V trimming: 6 bases; J trimming: 2 bases; junction bases outside the gene matches: 9. The CDR3 extends over 18 amino acids. The CDR3, as DNA: TGTGCCATCAGCTCCGGGACTAGCGGGGGGCCAAACACAGATACGCAGTATTTT. Protein: CAISSGTSGGPNTDTQYF.

The chain uses TRBV4-2 and TRBJ1-1; 7 bases are shared with TRBD1. The CDR3 has 15 amino acids. CDR1 and CDR2 (germline): LGHNA, YNFKEQ. V lost 3 bases to trimming and J lost 3 bases; unmatched junction nucleotides: 7. The CDR3 DNA sequence: TGTGCCAGCAGCCAGCCGGACAGGTTTGACACTGAAGCTTTCTTT. Translation gives CASSQPDRFDTEAFF.

The count of this clone is one. The V call is TRBV10-3, the J call TRBJ2-2; 8 bases are shared with TRBD1. This CDR3 region has 16 residues. Germline-derived CDR1 and CDR2 are ENHRY and SYGVKD. Trimming at V came to 3 bases and at J to 1 base, leaving 4 bases not matched to a gene. CDR3 coding DNA: TGTGCCATCAGTGATAGGACAGGGATGAACACCGGGGAGCTGTTTTTT. Translated, it gives CAISDRTGMNTGELFF.

This clone was seen a single time. The J gene is TRBJ1-2, the V gene TRBV7-2, with a tentative D call TRBD1 (5 bases). Germline V gives CDR1 SGHTA, CDR2 FQGNSA. The CDR3 runs 13 residues. V was trimmed by 5 bases and J by 8 bases, leaving 15 bases between them. CDR3 sequence (DNA): TGTGCCAGCAGCCAAGGGAGGGGACGAGGCTACACCTTC. Translating it yields CASSQGRGRGYTF. Complete variable domain (other parts from reference TRBV7-2 and TRBJ1-2): GAGVSQSPSNKVTEKGKDVELRCDPISGHTALYWYRQSLGQGLEFLIYFQGNSAPDKSGLPSDRFSAERTGGSVSTLTIQRTQQEDSAVYLCASSQGRGRGYTFGSGTRLTVV.

The rearrangement links TRBV10-3 to TRBJ1-1; D remains unclear. The germline V gene has CDR1 ENHRY and CDR2 SYGVKD. The CDR3 loop spans 15 amino acids. Trimming stripped 0 bases from V and 6 bases from J, with 14 bases between. CDR3 DNA: TGTGCCATCAGTGAGTCCGCAGCGGGATTCCCTGAAGCTTTCTTT. Amino acids: CAISESAAGFPEAFF.

A remark on this clone: The CDR3 ends on some other residue instead of the conserved phenylalanine or tryptophan, so this is likely a read error. J is TRBJ1-1 and V is TRBV5-1; D not resolved. Germline lookup yields CDR1 SGHRS and CDR2 YFSETQ. V gave up 4 bases and J gave up 5 bases, with 15 bases separating them. The CDR3 has 14 amino acids. CDR3 amino acids: CASSSAEAGTEAFL. The CDR3, as DNA: TGCGCCAGCAGCAGTGCCGAGGCCGGAACTGAAGCTTTCCTT.

The chain employs TRBV29-1 and TRBJ2-1; tentative D call: TRBD1 (6 bases). V was pared by 4 bases and J by 4 bases, with 17 bases between. This CDR3 has 15 residues. Germline loops: CDR1 SQVTM, CDR2 ANQGSEA. Here the CDR3 reads CSVAQLGGLYNEQFF. The CDR3 nucleotides read TGCAGCGTTGCGCAACTTGGGGGCCTTTACAATGAGCAGTTCTTC.

This clone has a handful of counts. Here the CDR3 DNA reads TGTGCCAGCACCACAGGGAAGACTACATGGAATGAAAAACTGTTTTTT. This codes for CASTTGKTTWNEKLFF. V usage is TRBV11-2 and J usage is TRBJ1-4; D perhaps matches TRBD1 (6 bases). The ends were cut back, 7 bases at V and 5 bases at J, with 20 bases in the middle. CDR3 length equals 16 residues. The germline gives CDR1 SGHAT, CDR2 FQNNGV.

The chain joins TRBV7-8 to TRBJ1-2; TRBD1 agrees at 7 bases. Germline trimming cut 5 bases from V and 5 bases from J; bases unmatched to any gene: 8. The CDR3 is 14 amino acids. Germline loops: CDR1 SGHVS, CDR2 FQNEAQ. CDR3 amino acids: CASSPGQAVYGYTF. The CDR3 DNA reads as TGTGCCAGCAGCCCAGGACAGGCGGTTTATGGCTACACCTTC.

The chain couples TRBV2 to TRBJ2-2, with D maybe TRBD1 (6 bases). The CDR3 has 14 residues. CDR1 and CDR2 from the germline V gene are SNHLY and FYNNEI. Trimming took 2 bases from V and 6 from J, leaving 10 bases between them. In nucleotides, the CDR3 is TGTGCCAGCAGTGAACGACAGGTCCCCGGGGAGCTGTTTTTT. Translating it yields CASSERQVPGELFF.

This clone was counted a few times. The rearrangement links TRBV7-3 to TRBJ2-7; maybe TRBD1 (5 bases). Germline assignment: CDR1 SGHTA and CDR2 FQGTGA. V lost 5 bases and J 2 bases, leaving 13 bases between the germline ends. This CDR3 comprises 14 residues. This CDR3 reads CASSLQDGTYEQYF. CDR3 coding DNA: TGTGCCAGCAGCCTACAGGACGGTACCTACGAGCAGTACTTC.

The chain couples TRBV9 to TRBJ1-2; 9 positions match TRBD1. CDR1 is SGDLS, CDR2 YYNGEE, per germline. The CDR3 totals 14 residues. V was pared by 0 bases and J by 5 bases, with 2 bases of the junction left unmatched. The CDR3 loop is CASSVGDREYGYTF. The CDR3 DNA follows: TGTGCCAGCAGCGTAGGGGACAGGGAGTATGGCTACACCTTC.

The rearrangement uses TRBV2 and TRBJ1-2, with 7 bases matching TRBD1. The CDR3 runs to 11 residues. Germline loops: CDR1 SNHLY, CDR2 FYNNEI. V gave up 10 bases and J gave up 5 bases; unmatched junction bases: 4. Here the CDR3 DNA reads TGTGCCACCCGACAGGGTTATGGCTACACCTTC. Translated: CATRQGYGYTF.